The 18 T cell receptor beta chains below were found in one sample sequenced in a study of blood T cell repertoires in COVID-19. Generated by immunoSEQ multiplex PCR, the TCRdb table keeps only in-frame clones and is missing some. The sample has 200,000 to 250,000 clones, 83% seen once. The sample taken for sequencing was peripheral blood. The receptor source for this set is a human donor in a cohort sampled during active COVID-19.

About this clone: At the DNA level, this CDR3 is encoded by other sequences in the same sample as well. The CDR3 DNA reads TGTGCCACCAGTGGGACTAGCGGGAGTTCCTACAATGAGCAGTTCTTC. Its protein product is CATSGTSGSSYNEQFF. V usage is TRBV24-1 and J usage is TRBJ2-1, with 13 positions matching TRBD2. Germline V CDR1 and CDR2: KGHDR, SFDVKD. The J segment lost 1 base and the V segment lost 5 bases, leaving 1 base of the junction unmatched. This CDR3 has 16 residues.

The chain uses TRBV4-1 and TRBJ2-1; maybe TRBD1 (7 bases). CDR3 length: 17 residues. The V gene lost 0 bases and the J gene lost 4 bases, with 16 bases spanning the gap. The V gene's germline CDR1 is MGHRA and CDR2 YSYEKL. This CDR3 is CASSQEGYRGGYNEQFF. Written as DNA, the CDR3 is TGCGCCAGCAGCCAAGAGGGGTACAGGGGAGGATACAATGAGCAGTTCTTC.

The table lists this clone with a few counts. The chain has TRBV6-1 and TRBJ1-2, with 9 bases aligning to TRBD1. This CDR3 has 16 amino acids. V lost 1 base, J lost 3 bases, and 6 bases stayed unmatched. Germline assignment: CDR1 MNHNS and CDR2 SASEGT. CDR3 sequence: CASSEGGTGIDYGYTF. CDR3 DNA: TGTGCCAGCAGTGAAGGAGGGACAGGGATTGACTATGGCTACACCTTC.

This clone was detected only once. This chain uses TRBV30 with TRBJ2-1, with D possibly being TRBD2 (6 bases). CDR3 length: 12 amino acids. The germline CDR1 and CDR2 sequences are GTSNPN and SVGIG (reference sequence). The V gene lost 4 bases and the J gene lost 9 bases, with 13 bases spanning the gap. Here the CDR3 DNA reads TGTGCCTGGAAAAGCGGAGGGAGTGAGCAGTTCTTC. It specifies CAWKSGGSEQFF.

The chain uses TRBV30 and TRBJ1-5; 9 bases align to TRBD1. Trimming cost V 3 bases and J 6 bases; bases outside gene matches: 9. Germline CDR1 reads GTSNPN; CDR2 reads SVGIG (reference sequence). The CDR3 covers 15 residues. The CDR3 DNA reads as TGTGCCTGGAGGGATGGACAGGGGAGAAGTCAGCCCCAGCATTTT. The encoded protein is CAWRDGQGRSQPQHF.

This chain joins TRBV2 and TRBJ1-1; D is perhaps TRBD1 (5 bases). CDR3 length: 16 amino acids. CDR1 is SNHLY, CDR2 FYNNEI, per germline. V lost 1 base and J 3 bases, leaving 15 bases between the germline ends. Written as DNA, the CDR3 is TGTGCCAGCAGTGAAGGTCGGGGGAACTTGGACACTGAAGCTTTCTTT. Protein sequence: CASSEGRGNLDTEAFF.

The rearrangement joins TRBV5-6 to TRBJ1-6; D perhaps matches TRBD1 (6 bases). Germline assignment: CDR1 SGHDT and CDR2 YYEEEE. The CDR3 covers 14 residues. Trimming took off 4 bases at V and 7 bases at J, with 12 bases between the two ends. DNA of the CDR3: TGTGCCAGCAGCATGAGGACAGAGAATTCACCCCTCCACTTT. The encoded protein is CASSMRTENSPLHF.

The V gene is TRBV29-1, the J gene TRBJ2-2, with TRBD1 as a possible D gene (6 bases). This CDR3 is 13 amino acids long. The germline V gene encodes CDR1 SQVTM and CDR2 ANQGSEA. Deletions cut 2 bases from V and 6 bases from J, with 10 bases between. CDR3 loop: CSVELQGAGELFF. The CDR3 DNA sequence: TGCAGCGTTGAACTACAGGGCGCCGGGGAGCTGTTTTTT.

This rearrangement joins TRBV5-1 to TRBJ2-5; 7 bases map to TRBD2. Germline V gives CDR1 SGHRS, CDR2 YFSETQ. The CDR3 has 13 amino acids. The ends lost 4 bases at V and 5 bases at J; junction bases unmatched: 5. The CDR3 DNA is TGCGCCAGCAGCACACTAGCGAGCGAGACCCAGTACTTC. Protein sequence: CASSTLASETQYF.

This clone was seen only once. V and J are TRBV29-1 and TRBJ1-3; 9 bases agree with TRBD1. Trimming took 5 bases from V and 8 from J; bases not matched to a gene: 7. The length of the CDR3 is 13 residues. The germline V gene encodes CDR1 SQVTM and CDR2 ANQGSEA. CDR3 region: CSVFPGQGDTIYF. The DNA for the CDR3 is TGCAGCGTTTTCCCGGGACAGGGAGACACCATATATTTT.

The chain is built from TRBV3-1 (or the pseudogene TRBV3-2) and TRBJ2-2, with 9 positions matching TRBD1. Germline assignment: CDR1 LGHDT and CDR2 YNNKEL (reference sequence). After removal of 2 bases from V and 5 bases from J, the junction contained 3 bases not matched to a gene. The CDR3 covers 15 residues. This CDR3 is CASSQRGTGTGELFF. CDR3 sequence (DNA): TGTGCCAGCAGCCAAAGGGGGACAGGGACCGGGGAGCTGTTTTTT.

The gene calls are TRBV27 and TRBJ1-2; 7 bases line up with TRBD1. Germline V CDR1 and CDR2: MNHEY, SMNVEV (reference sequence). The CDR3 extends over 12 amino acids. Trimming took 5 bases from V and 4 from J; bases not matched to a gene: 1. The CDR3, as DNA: TGTGCCAGCAGTCGACAGGGCTATGGCTACACCTTC. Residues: CASSRQGYGYTF.

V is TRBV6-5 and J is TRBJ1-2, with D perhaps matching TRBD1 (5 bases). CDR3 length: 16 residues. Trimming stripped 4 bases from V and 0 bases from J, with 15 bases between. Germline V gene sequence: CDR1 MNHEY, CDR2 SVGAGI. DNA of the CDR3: TGTGCCAGCAGTTGGACATACGAGGTAGCTAACTATGGCTACACCTTC. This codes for CASSWTYEVANYGYTF.

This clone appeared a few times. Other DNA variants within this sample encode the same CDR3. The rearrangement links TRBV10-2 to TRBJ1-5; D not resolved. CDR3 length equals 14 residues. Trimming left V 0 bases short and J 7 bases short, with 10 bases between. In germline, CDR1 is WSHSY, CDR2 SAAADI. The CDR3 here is CASSESGGGQPQHF. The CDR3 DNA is TGCGCCAGCAGTGAGTCCGGAGGAGGACAGCCCCAGCATTTT.

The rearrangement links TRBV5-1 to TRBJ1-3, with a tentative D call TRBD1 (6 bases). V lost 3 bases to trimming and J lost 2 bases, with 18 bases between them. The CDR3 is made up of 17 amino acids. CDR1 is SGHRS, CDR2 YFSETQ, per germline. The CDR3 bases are TGCGCCAGCAGCTCGACAGGTAACCGACACGCTGGAAACACCATATATTTT. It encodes CASSSTGNRHAGNTIYF.

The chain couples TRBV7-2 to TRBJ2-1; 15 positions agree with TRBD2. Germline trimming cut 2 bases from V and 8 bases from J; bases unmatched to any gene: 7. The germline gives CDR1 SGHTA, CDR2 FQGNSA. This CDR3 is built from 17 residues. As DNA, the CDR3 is TGTGCCAGCAGCTTAAGGACTAGCGGGAGGGACTTCGATGAGCAGTTCTTC. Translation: CASSLRTSGRDFDEQFF.

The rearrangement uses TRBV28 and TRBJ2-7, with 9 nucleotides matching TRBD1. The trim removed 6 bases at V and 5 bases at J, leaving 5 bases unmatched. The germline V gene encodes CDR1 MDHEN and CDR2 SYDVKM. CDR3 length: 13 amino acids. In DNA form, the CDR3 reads TGTGCCAGCAGGACAGGGGGATCAGACGAGCAGTACTTC. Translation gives CASRTGGSDEQYF.

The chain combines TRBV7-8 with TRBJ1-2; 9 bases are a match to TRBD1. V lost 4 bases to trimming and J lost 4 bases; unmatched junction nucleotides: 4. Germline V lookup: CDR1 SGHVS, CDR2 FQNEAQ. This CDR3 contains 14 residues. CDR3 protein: CASSSRQGVYGYTF. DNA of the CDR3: TGTGCCAGCAGCTCTAGACAGGGGGTCTATGGCTACACCTTC.